This T cell receptor (beta chain) was recovered during a study of cytomegalovirus exposure and HLA in healthy donors. Findings and caveats of the study: Accurate predictions that matched the HLA-A and HLA-B alleles of most subjects were reportedly made from TCR beta sequences.

PCR amplification relied on 60 Vbeta primers (plus 13 Jbeta primers). The assay was immunoSEQ multiplex PCR, and TCRdb's table has in-frame clones only and misses some. Found here are 200,000 to 250,000 clones, approximately 84% of them singletons; the top ten hold about 0.58%. About this clone itself: Its antigen is unidentified.

V was shortened by 4 bases and J by 11 bases, with 11 bases between the two germline ends. This CDR3 comprises 11 residues. Germline V gene sequence: CDR1 SGHTA, CDR2 FQGNSA. The V gene is TRBV7-2, the J gene TRBJ1-1; perhaps TRBD1 as D (5 bases). The sequencing input was PBMCs. This TCR came from a woman between 40 and 55 years old in good health and CMV-seronegative. CDR3 region: CASSSGPMAFF. The CDR3 region has the DNA TGTGCCAGCAGCTCAGGGCCGATGGCTTTCTTT. The whole variable domain, filled in from reference TRBV7-2 and TRBJ1-1, reads GAGVSQSPSNKVTEKGKDVELRCDPISGHTALYWYRQSLGQGLEFLIYFQGNSAPDKSGLPSDRFSAERTGGSVSTLTIQRTQQEDSAVYLCASSSGPMAFFGQGTRLTVV.